This is a list of T cell receptor beta chains from one sample in a study of radiation and T cells in renal cell carcinoma. The data were produced by immunoSEQ multiplex PCR, yet TCRdb's version contains in-frame clones alone and is incomplete. The table records around 94,000 clones, about 82% of them present only once. The sample here was blood, taken from a patient whose treatment included radiotherapy and nephrectomy. All receptors come from a man aged 50 to 60 with renal cell carcinoma. Each CDR3 is given with its conserved first and last residue. Each record gives: clone size, D gene, J gene, V gene, CDR3 DNA, CDR3 protein. A D gene is named only where the DNA matches it firmly. Not every row has a clone size; where given, it reads once, few, many or a size class.

clone size: -
D gene: TRBD2
J gene: TRBJ2-1
V gene: TRBV2
CDR3 DNA: TGTGCCAGCGGGGGTCTAAGCGGGGGAGGTGAGCAGTTCTTC
CDR3 protein: CASGGLSGGGEQFF

clone size: -
D gene: TRBD2
J gene: TRBJ2-7
V gene: TRBV5-1
CDR3 DNA: TGCGCCAGCAGCTTGGGGACTAGCGGGATACACTCCTACGAGCAGTACTTC
CDR3 protein: CASSLGTSGIHSYEQYF

clone size: few
D gene: -
J gene: TRBJ1-1
V gene: TRBV2
CDR3 DNA: TGTGCCAGCAGTGTCGACAGAAAAACCGAAGCTTTCTTT
CDR3 protein: CASSVDRKTEAFF

clone size: once
D gene: -
J gene: TRBJ1-2
V gene: TRBV12-5
CDR3 DNA: TGTGCTAGTGGAGAAACGGACGGACTAGCTAACTATGGCTACACCTTC
CDR3 protein: CASGETDGLANYGYTF

clone size: -
D gene: TRBD1
J gene: TRBJ1-2
V gene: TRBV30
CDR3 DNA: TGTGCCTGGAGGCGGACAGGGAAAGGCTATGGCTACACCTTC
CDR3 protein: CAWRRTGKGYGYTF

clone size: -
D gene: TRBD2
J gene: TRBJ2-3
V gene: TRBV7-2
CDR3 DNA: TGTGCCAGCAGCATAGCGGGGTTCACAGATACGCAGTATTTT
CDR3 protein: CASSIAGFTDTQYF

clone size: -
D gene: TRBD2
J gene: TRBJ2-3
V gene: TRBV5-1
CDR3 DNA: TGCGCCAGCATGGCCAGCGGGAGCCCAGATACGCAGTATTTT
CDR3 protein: CASMASGSPDTQYF

clone size: -
D gene: TRBD2
J gene: TRBJ2-5
V gene: TRBV28
CDR3 DNA: TGTGCCAGCAGTCCTGTGGGAGCGGGGCAAGAGACCCAGTACTTC
CDR3 protein: CASSPVGAGQETQYF

clone size: -
D gene: TRBD1
J gene: TRBJ2-7
V gene: TRBV7-2
CDR3 DNA: TGTGCCAGCAGCTTAGTGTGGTGGGGACAGAGCTCCTACGAGCAGTACTTC
CDR3 protein: CASSLVWWGQSSYEQYF

clone size: -
D gene: -
J gene: TRBJ2-3
V gene: TRBV2
CDR3 DNA: TGTGCCAGCAGTCGAGTCTCTACAGATACGCAGTATTTT
CDR3 protein: CASSRVSTDTQYF

clone size: -
D gene: -
J gene: TRBJ2-7
V gene: TRBV27
CDR3 DNA: TGTGCCACCAGATATACTAGTCGAGGGGGCTACGAGCAGTACTTC
CDR3 protein: CATRYTSRGGYEQYF

clone size: -
D gene: -
J gene: TRBJ1-5
V gene: TRBV29-1
CDR3 DNA: TGCAGCGTTGGATTTTCGGGTAGCAATCAGCCCCAGCATTTT
CDR3 protein: CSVGFSGSNQPQHF

clone size: -
D gene: -
J gene: TRBJ2-1
V gene: TRBV19
CDR3 DNA: TGTGCCAGTAGCGTACTAGGGACCAGGAAGCAGTTCTTC
CDR3 protein: CASSVLGTRKQFF

clone size: once
D gene: TRBD1
J gene: TRBJ2-7
V gene: TRBV28
CDR3 DNA: TGTGCCAGCAGTTTGACAGGGGGCTCGTACGAGCAGTACTTC
CDR3 protein: CASSLTGGSYEQYF

clone size: few
D gene: -
J gene: TRBJ2-3
V gene: TRBV5-3
CDR3 DNA: TGTGCCAGAAGCGGGTCACGAGATACGCAGTATTTT
CDR3 protein: CARSGSRDTQYF

clone size: -
D gene: -
J gene: TRBJ1-4
V gene: TRBV15
CDR3 DNA: TGTGCCACCAGCAGAGATCCGGGTGCAACTAATGAAAAACTGTTTTTT
CDR3 protein: CATSRDPGATNEKLFF

clone size: -
D gene: TRBD1
J gene: TRBJ1-2
V gene: TRBV6-5
CDR3 DNA: TGTGCCAGCACACAGGGGGCGCACGGCGGCTACACCTTC
CDR3 protein: CASTQGAHGGYTF

clone size: -
D gene: TRBD2
J gene: TRBJ2-1
V gene: TRBV18
CDR3 DNA: TGTGCCAGCTCACCACCGCTAGCGGGGGAGGATGAGCAGTTCTTC
CDR3 protein: CASSPPLAGEDEQFF

clone size: -
D gene: TRBD1
J gene: TRBJ2-1
V gene: TRBV6-5
CDR3 DNA: TGTGCCAGCAGAGCCGGGACAGGGTGGGGTGAGCAGTTCTTC
CDR3 protein: CASRAGTGWGEQFF

clone size: -
D gene: -
J gene: TRBJ1-1
V gene: TRBV6-1
CDR3 DNA: TGTGCCACCCTAGTGAACACTGAAGCTTTCTTT
CDR3 protein: CATLVNTEAFF

clone size: -
D gene: TRBD1
J gene: TRBJ1-1
V gene: TRBV30
CDR3 DNA: TGTGCCTGGGAAAGACAGGGGTCTTTTTCGAACACTGAAGCTTTCTTT
CDR3 protein: CAWERQGSFSNTEAFF

clone size: -
D gene: -
J gene: TRBJ2-3
V gene: TRBV7-2
CDR3 DNA: TGTGCCAGCAGCTCCCCGGCCAGCAGAGATACGCAGTATTTT
CDR3 protein: CASSSPASRDTQYF